The rows below give T cell receptor beta chains drawn from one sample of a study of CD8 T cells in Susac syndrome. One entry per CDR3 protein results from TCRdb running MiXCR on the immunoSEQ multiplex PCR reads. The data contain 200,000 to 250,000 distinct CDR3 sequences, about 95% of them singletons. Sequenced sample: CD4+ T cells from PBMCs. These receptors were obtained from a human donor with multiple sclerosis. Each CDR3 is given with its conserved first and last residue. A D gene is named only where the DNA matches it firmly.

D gene: -; J gene: TRBJ1-2; V gene: TRBV7-2; CDR3 protein: CASSATGGYTF; CDR3 DNA: TGTGCCAGCAGCGCGACAGGTGGCTACACCTTC
D gene: -; J gene: TRBJ2-1; V gene: TRBV5-4; CDR3 protein: CASSLDQGSYNEQFF; CDR3 DNA: TGTGCCAGCAGCTTGGATCAGGGTTCCTACAATGAGCAGTTCTTC
D gene: TRBD1; J gene: TRBJ2-3; V gene: TRBV20-1; CDR3 protein: CSAPAGGDLTDTQYF; CDR3 DNA: TGCAGTGCCCCCGCAGGGGGCGATTTAACAGATACGCAGTATTTT
D gene: -; J gene: TRBJ2-3; V gene: TRBV2; CDR3 protein: CASSENRGSTDTQYF; CDR3 DNA: TGTGCCAGCAGTGAAAATCGGGGGAGCACAGATACGCAGTATTTT
D gene: -; J gene: TRBJ2-1; V gene: TRBV6-5; CDR3 protein: CASSYPPGDQFF; CDR3 DNA: TGTGCCAGCAGTTACCCCCCCGGGGATCAGTTCTTC
D gene: -; J gene: TRBJ1-1; V gene: TRBV5-1; CDR3 protein: CASSLTGFSEAFF; CDR3 DNA: TGCGCCAGCAGCTTGACAGGATTCTCCGAAGCTTTCTTT
D gene: -; J gene: TRBJ2-1; V gene: TRBV12-3/TRBV12-4; CDR3 protein: CASRYLNEQFF; CDR3 DNA: TGTGCCAGCAGATATCTAAATGAGCAGTTCTTC
D gene: -; J gene: TRBJ2-5; V gene: TRBV20-1; CDR3 protein: CSAPTRDTLQETQYF; CDR3 DNA: TGCAGTGCTCCTACCCGGGACACCCTCCAAGAGACCCAGTACTTC
D gene: -; J gene: TRBJ1-1; V gene: TRBV6-1; CDR3 protein: CASSVLQRDTEAFF; CDR3 DNA: TGTGCCAGCAGTGTTCTCCAAAGGGACACTGAAGCTTTCTTT
D gene: -; J gene: TRBJ2-6; V gene: TRBV3-1; CDR3 protein: CASSQSTGRAGANVLTF; CDR3 DNA: TGTGCCAGCAGCCAATCTACAGGGAGGGCTGGGGCCAACGTCCTGACTTTC